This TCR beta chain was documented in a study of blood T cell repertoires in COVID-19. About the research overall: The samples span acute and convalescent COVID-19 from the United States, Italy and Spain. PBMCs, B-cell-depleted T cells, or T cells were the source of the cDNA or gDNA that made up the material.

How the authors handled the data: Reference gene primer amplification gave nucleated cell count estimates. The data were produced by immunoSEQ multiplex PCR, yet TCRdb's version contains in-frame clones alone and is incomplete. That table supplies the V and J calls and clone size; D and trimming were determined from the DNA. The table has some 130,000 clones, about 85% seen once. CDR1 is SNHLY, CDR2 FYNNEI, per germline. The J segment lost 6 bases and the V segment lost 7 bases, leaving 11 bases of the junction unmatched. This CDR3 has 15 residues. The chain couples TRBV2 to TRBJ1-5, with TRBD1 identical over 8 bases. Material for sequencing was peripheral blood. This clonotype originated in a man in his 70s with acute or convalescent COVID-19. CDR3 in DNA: TGTGCCAGCAACCTGAGGCAGGGGGCTGCTCAGCCCCAGCATTTT. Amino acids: CASNLRQGAAQPQHF.